One and the same sample provided the 18 T cell receptor beta chains below, sequenced in a study of glioma-infiltrating T cells. Amplification of TCR alpha and beta CDR3 regions from RNA used iRepertoire nested multiplex PCR. Using its own MiXCR run on the multiplex PCR reads, TCRdb lists one record per CDR3 protein. The sample contains over 100,000 distinct CDR3 sequences, less than 30% of which appear only once. Sequencing was done on a sample of glioma tissue, nonneoplastic brain tissue, or PBMCs (not recorded which). These receptors were collected from a human donor with low-grade glioma or glioblastoma, undergoing nonglioma brain surgery, or in good health (not recorded which).

This clonotype was picked up many times. The gene calls are TRBV7-2 and TRBJ2-5, with D tentatively TRBD2 (6 bases). CDR1 is SGHTA, CDR2 FQGNSA, per germline. The V and J ends lost 4 bases and 2 bases respectively, with 17 bases between them. The length of the CDR3 is 16 residues. The CDR3 nucleotides are TGTGCCAGCAGCTCCCTCGGACTAACCCTACAAGAGACCCAGTACTTC. It specifies CASSSLGLTLQETQYF.

This clonotype was counted ten times or more. The chain combines TRBV27 with TRBJ2-3; D may be TRBD1 (5 bases). V lost 0 bases, J lost 0 bases, and 13 bases lay in between. The CDR3 length is 17 residues. Germline CDR1 MNHEY, CDR2 SMNVEV (reference sequence). The CDR3 DNA is TGTGCCAGCAGTTTATCACCTACAGGATCTAGCACAGATACGCAGTATTTT. This gives the protein CASSLSPTGSSTDTQYF.

This clonotype was seen at least ten times. This rearrangement joins TRBV20-1 to TRBJ2-1; D unclear. CDR1 is DFQATT, CDR2 SNEGSKA, per germline (reference sequence). The V end was cut by 3 bases, the J end by 3 bases, with 6 bases between. The CDR3 contains 12 residues. CDR3 sequence: CSARLVYNEQFF. CDR3 coding DNA: TGCAGTGCTAGGCTGGTCTACAATGAGCAGTTCTTC.

This clonotype showed up many times. The CDR3 here is CASSESGFEQYF. The CDR3 DNA sequence: TGTGCCAGCAGTGAATCCGGGTTCGAGCAGTACTTC. The rearrangement links TRBV25-1 to TRBJ2-7; D is ambiguous. The germline V gene has CDR1 MGHDK and CDR2 SYGVNS. CDR3 length: 12 residues. Trimming removed 1 base at V and 6 bases at J, with 7 bases between.

The chain combines TRBV6-2 or TRBV6-3 with TRBJ2-7; 12 bases line up with TRBD2. V shed 6 bases, J shed 3 bases, and the junction held 6 bases outside the gene matches. Germline V gene lookup returns CDR1 MNHEY and CDR2 SVGEGT. The CDR3 length is 15 residues. The CDR3 region has the DNA TGTGCCAGCAGCTTACTAGCGGGGGGAGACTACGAGCAGTACTTC. Amino acid sequence: CASSLLAGGDYEQYF.

As for this clonotype: No conserved phenylalanine or tryptophan is present at the end of the CDR3, so a read error is the likely explanation. The genes are TRBV6-1 and TRBJ2-1; D remains ambiguous. The V gene's germline CDR1 is MNHNS and CDR2 SASEGT. This CDR3 has 12 residues. Trimming pared 10 bases from V and 12 bases from J, leaving 19 bases between. The CDR3 is CATQGDTRGQFC. The CDR3 region has the DNA TGTGCCACTCAAGGAGACACCCGAGGGCAGTTCTGC.

This clonotype came up many times. The chain carries TRBV6-1 and TRBJ1-1; D perhaps matches TRBD1 (6 bases). Germline V gene data show CDR1 as MNHNS and CDR2 as SASEGT. Between the trimmed V and J ends, which lost 6 bases and 8 bases, there was a span of 13 bases. This CDR3 spans 12 amino acids. The CDR3 spells CASSRGQSEAFF. CDR3 in DNA: TGTGCCAGCAGCCGTGGACAGTCGGAAGCTTTCTTT.

The chain employs TRBV19 and TRBJ2-2, with D possibly TRBD2 on 5 matching bases. Germline V gene lookup returns CDR1 LNHDA and CDR2 SQIVND (reference sequence). V gave up 3 bases and J gave up 2 bases, with 16 bases separating them. The CDR3 is 17 residues long. CDR3 nucleotide sequence: TGTGCCAGTAGTATGAAAGGCCTAGCCGGTAACACCGGGGAGCTGTTTTTT. This gives the protein CASSMKGLAGNTGELFF.

This clonotype was seen just once. This could be a read error, since a much larger clone is one nucleotide away. V is TRBV19 and J is TRBJ1-5; a weak D match, TRBD1 (6 bases). CDR1 LNHDA and CDR2 SQIVND come from the germline V gene (reference sequence). The CDR3 runs to 14 residues. Here the CDR3 DNA reads TGTGCCAGTAGTCTCCGGGACAACAATAAGCCCCAGCATTTT. Its protein is CASSLRDNNKPQHF.

J is TRBJ1-1 and V is TRBV10-3; D ambiguous. CDR1 and CDR2 from the germline V gene are ENHRY and SYGVKD. The CDR3 is 13 amino acids. The germline V and J ends were trimmed by 7 bases and 1 base, with 10 bases remaining between them. CDR3 coding DNA: TGTGCCATCAATATGGAACCGAACACTGAAGCTTTCTTT. This codes for CAINMEPNTEAFF.

The table lists this clonotype with many counts. The chain carries TRBV29-1 and TRBJ1-1; D call uncertain. This CDR3 contains 14 residues. The germline V gene has CDR1 SQVTM and CDR2 ANQGSEA. Between the trimmed V and J ends, which lost 5 bases and 4 bases, there was a span of 17 bases. The CDR3 spells CSVQDRAGITEAFF. The CDR3 DNA reads as TGCAGCGTTCAGGATAGGGCTGGGATCACTGAAGCTTTCTTT.

The rearrangement uses TRBV19 and TRBJ2-7; the match to TRBD1 covers 7 bases. The CDR3 is 13 amino acids. The V and J ends lost 7 bases and 3 bases, in that order; junction bases with no gene match: 6. Per the germline V gene, CDR1 is LNHDA and CDR2 is SQIVND (reference sequence). The CDR3 nucleotides read TGTGCCAGTAAAGAACAGGGGCTCTACGAGCAGTACTTC. Protein product: CASKEQGLYEQYF.

This clonotype has ten or more counts. V is TRBV20-1 and J is TRBJ2-7, with D unclear. The V gene's germline CDR1 is DFQATT and CDR2 SNEGSKA (reference sequence). There are 15 residues in the CDR3. V gave up 0 bases and J gave up 2 bases, with 14 bases separating them. CDR3 loop: CSARDWSTAAYEQYF. The CDR3 DNA is TGCAGTGCTAGAGACTGGAGTACTGCGGCCTACGAGCAGTACTTC.

This clonotype occurred many times. The gene calls are TRBV6-2 or TRBV6-3 and TRBJ2-1; 8 bases line up with TRBD2. From germline, CDR1 is MNHEY and CDR2 SVGEGT. The CDR3 contains 16 residues. J was trimmed by 3 bases and V by 4 bases; bases with no gene match: 8. The CDR3 sequence: CASSSIRAGDYNEQFF. As DNA, the CDR3 is TGTGCCAGCAGTTCCATTCGAGCGGGAGACTACAATGAGCAGTTCTTC.

To note about this clonotype: One junction end does not reproduce the germline sequence, and a read error may be involved. The chain couples TRBV29-1 to TRBJ1-1; no clear D. The V gene's germline CDR1 is SQVTM and CDR2 ANQGSEA. This CDR3 comprises 12 residues. CDR3 nucleotide sequence: TGCAGCGTTTCGGACCCGAACACTGTAGCTTTCTTT. The encoded protein is CSVSDPNTVAFF.

This clonotype has a count of ten or more. This rearrangement joins TRBV18 to TRBJ2-5, with a weak D call TRBD2 (6 bases). Germline CDR1 and CDR2: KGHSH and LQKENI. This CDR3 is built from 13 residues. Deletions cut 4 bases from V and 1 base from J, with 7 bases between. Here the CDR3 DNA reads TGTGCCAGCTCACTGGGACTCCAAGAGACCCAGTACTTC. Amino acid sequence: CASSLGLQETQYF.

This clonotype was recorded only once. The chain couples TRBV19 to TRBJ1-2; D is ambiguous. With 7 bases removed from V and 8 bases from J, the gap between germline ends came to 23 bases. CDR3 size: 15 residues. The V gene's germline CDR1 is LNHDA and CDR2 SQIVND (reference sequence). The CDR3 loop is CASNPLGRESEGYTF. The DNA of the CDR3 is TGTGCCAGTAACCCGCTTGGTAGGGAATCTGAAGGCTACACCTTC.

This clonotype was counted many times. This chain's CDR3 is CASRDTAYYGYTF. The DNA of the CDR3 is TGTGCCAGCAGGGACACGGCTTACTATGGCTACACCTTC. The gene calls are TRBV2 and TRBJ1-2, with D perhaps TRBD1 (5 bases). The CDR3 spans 13 residues. V was shortened by 6 bases and J by 3 bases, with 11 bases between the two germline ends. The germline V gene encodes CDR1 SNHLY and CDR2 FYNNEI.